Following are 27 T cell receptor beta chains from one sample sequenced in a study of cytomegalovirus exposure and HLA in healthy donors. Produced via immunoSEQ multiplex PCR; TCRdb's table is partial and in-frame only. Of some 170,000 clones in the sample, roughly 84% were seen once. The sample was PBMCs. These receptors came from a man aged 25-45 years in good health and CMV-seropositive.

V and J are TRBV10-3 and TRBJ2-7; TRBD1 is a possible D gene (6 bases). CDR3 size: 13 residues. Germline loops: CDR1 ENHRY, CDR2 SYGVKD. V lost 4 bases and J lost 1, with 8 bases in between. The DNA of the CDR3 is TGTGCCATCAGTGGCAGGGGATCCTACGAGCAGTACTTC. Protein: CAISGRGSYEQYF.

The chain has TRBV6-5 and TRBJ2-7; the D is unclear. V was pared by 2 bases and J by 0 bases, with 8 bases between. The germline V gene has CDR1 MNHEY and CDR2 SVGAGI. The CDR3 loop spans 14 amino acids. CDR3: CASSYGASSYEQYF. The CDR3 DNA follows: TGTGCCAGCAGTTACGGAGCGAGCTCCTACGAGCAGTACTTC.

The V gene is TRBV15, the J gene TRBJ2-1; 8 nucleotides agree with TRBD2. The trim removed 8 bases at V and 10 bases at J, leaving 13 bases unmatched. The CDR3 is 14 amino acids. The germline CDR1 and CDR2 sequences are LNHNV and YYDKDF (reference sequence). The CDR3, as DNA: TGTGCCACCGGTCCGAAGCGGGAGTCGCGGGAGCAGTTCTTC. This gives the protein CATGPKRESREQFF.

The gene calls are TRBV27 and TRBJ2-1; 7 bases fit TRBD1. Trimming at V came to 6 bases and at J to 7 bases, leaving 12 bases not matched to a gene. The CDR3 has 15 amino acids. CDR1 is MNHEY, CDR2 SMNVEV, per germline (reference sequence). In DNA, the CDR3 is TGTGCCAGCAGCCCCAGAGGGGGCCATATGAATGAGCAGTTCTTC. Its protein is CASSPRGGHMNEQFF.

This chain links TRBV6-4 with TRBJ2-1; a weak D match, TRBD2 (6 bases). This CDR3 contains 13 residues. The V end was cut by 4 bases, the J end by 7 bases, with 11 bases between. Germline V gene lookup returns CDR1 MRHNA and CDR2 SNTAGT. CDR3 sequence reads: CASSAGTQNEQFF. DNA for the CDR3: TGTGCCAGCAGTGCCGGGACTCAAAATGAGCAGTTCTTC.

This clone occurred once. CDR3 in DNA: TGTGCCAGCAGCCAAGATTTAACAGGGGGCTCCTACAATGAGCAGTTCTTC. Its protein is CASSQDLTGGSYNEQFF. The genes are TRBV4-2 and TRBJ2-1; 8 nucleotides match TRBD1. With V trimmed by 0 bases and J by 0 bases, 4 bases remained unmatched. CDR3 length equals 17 residues. The germline V gene encodes CDR1 LGHNA and CDR2 YNFKEQ.

V is TRBV28 and J is TRBJ2-5, with TRBD2 as a possible D gene (6 bases). The germline gives CDR1 MDHEN, CDR2 SYDVKM. CDR3 length equals 14 residues. The ends were cut back, 6 bases at V and 2 bases at J, with 13 bases in the middle. CDR3 sequence (DNA): TGTGCCAGCAGGACGGAGGGATGGCAAGAGACCCAGTACTTC. It encodes CASRTEGWQETQYF.

This rearrangement joins TRBV7-9 to TRBJ2-1; 10 nucleotides match TRBD2. Losses at the gene ends were 4 bases for V and 8 bases for J; bases not matched to a gene: 17. The CDR3 has 18 amino acids. Germline CDR1 reads SEHNR; CDR2 reads FQNEAQ (reference sequence). The CDR3 bases are TGTGCCAGCAGCTCGCCCTCCGGGGGGCTAGCGGGAGACGATGAGCAGTTCTTC. It is translated as CASSSPSGGLAGDDEQFF.

Points on this clone: Other DNA sequences in the same sample also yield this CDR3. This rearrangement joins TRBV28 to TRBJ2-7; 7 bases are a match to TRBD1. The CDR3 consists of 14 residues. Germline V gives CDR1 MDHEN, CDR2 SYDVKM. The V and J ends lost 7 bases and 4 bases, in that order; junction bases with no gene match: 10. CDR3 nucleotide sequence: TGTGCCAGCACCCCCGGTCAGGGGGTGTACGAGCAGTACTTC. Residues: CASTPGQGVYEQYF.

V is TRBV19 and J is TRBJ1-4; D not resolved. CDR3 length equals 16 residues. Trimming cost V 5 bases and J 4 bases, with 17 bases left between them. The germline CDR1 and CDR2 sequences are LNHDA and SQIVND (reference sequence). The CDR3 bases are TGTGCCAGTAGTTCCTCAAGACATGCCATTAATGAAAAACTGTTTTTT. Protein: CASSSSRHAINEKLFF.

The chain combines TRBV28 with TRBJ2-3; TRBD2 matches 12 bases. The V and J ends lost 3 bases and 6 bases, in that order; junction bases with no gene match: 7. The germline gives CDR1 MDHEN, CDR2 SYDVKM. The CDR3 is 16 amino acids. Here the CDR3 reads CASSLGPSGRGDTQYF. CDR3 nucleotide sequence: TGTGCCAGCAGTTTGGGCCCTAGCGGGAGGGGCGATACGCAGTATTTT.

This clone was found a few times. J is TRBJ2-2 and V is TRBV15; tentatively, D is TRBD2 (5 bases). This CDR3 region has 17 residues. The V gene's germline CDR1 is LNHNV and CDR2 YYDKDF (reference sequence). Trimming took 4 bases from V and 5 from J, leaving 20 bases between them. CDR3 region: CATSKRNRFSGTGELFF. CDR3 nucleotides: TGTGCCACCAGCAAGAGGAACCGGTTCTCGGGAACCGGGGAGCTGTTTTTT. The entire variable domain, with the rest obtained from reference TRBV15 and TRBJ2-2, is as follows: DAMVIQNPRYQVTQFGKPVTLSCSQTLNHNVMYWYQQKSSQAPKLLFHYYDKDFNNEADTPDNFQSRRPNTSFCFLDIRSPGLGDTAMYLCATSKRNRFSGTGELFFGEGSRLTVL.

The rearrangement joins TRBV5-4 to TRBJ2-3; 10 nucleotides match TRBD2. The germline gives CDR1 SGHNT, CDR2 YYREEE (reference sequence). This CDR3 is 16 amino acids long. V was clipped by 4 bases and J by 3 bases; unmatched bases: 8. The chain's CDR3 is CASSPSGGAGTDTQYF. The CDR3 coding sequence is TGTGCCAGCAGCCCCAGCGGGGGGGCCGGAACAGATACGCAGTATTTT.

In the case of this clone: In the same sample, other DNA sequences code for this CDR3. The V and J genes are TRBV6-1 and TRBJ1-5; TRBD1 might be the D (5 bases). This CDR3 spans 15 amino acids. Between the trimmed V and J ends, which lost 5 bases and 3 bases, there was a span of 14 bases. Germline V gene lookup returns CDR1 MNHNS and CDR2 SASEGT. CDR3: CASSSPGGVNQPQHF. Written as DNA, the CDR3 is TGTGCCAGCAGTTCCCCCGGGGGTGTCAATCAGCCCCAGCATTTT.

This clone turned up a few times. The V call is TRBV11-2, the J call TRBJ2-1; D may be TRBD1 (6 bases). Germline CDR1 SGHAT, CDR2 FQNNGV. CDR3 length equals 13 residues. The V end was cut by 4 bases, the J end by 4 bases, with 8 bases between. In DNA form, the CDR3 reads TGTGCCAGCAGCTCGGGACAATACAATGAGCAGTTCTTC. Protein: CASSSGQYNEQFF.

The chain employs TRBV30 and TRBJ1-1; 8 bases match TRBD1. This CDR3 spans 15 amino acids. Germline loops: CDR1 GTSNPN, CDR2 SVGIG (reference sequence). V shed 0 bases and J 5 bases; nucleotides not matched to a gene: 8. The CDR3 region has the DNA TGTGCCTGGAGTGTATCGGGGCAGGGGGCGACTGAAGCTTTCTTT. Protein product: CAWSVSGQGATEAFF.

The CDR3 sequence is CASSPHSALNTGELFF. The CDR3 DNA is TGTGCCAGCAGCCCCCACAGTGCGTTGAACACCGGGGAGCTGTTTTTT. The genes are TRBV7-3 and TRBJ2-2; D is undetermined. With 5 bases removed from V and 1 base from J, the gap between germline ends came to 14 bases. The CDR3 is 16 amino acids. CDR1 is SGHTA and CDR2 is FQGTGA in the germline V gene.

The chain couples TRBV5-6 to TRBJ2-4; D may be TRBD2 (6 bases). Germline V CDR1 and CDR2: SGHDT, YYEEEE. V lost 4 bases and J lost 11, with 16 bases in between. The CDR3 is made up of 13 amino acids. The CDR3 sequence: CASSLPTRVVQYF. CDR3 in DNA: TGTGCCAGCAGCCTCCCGACTAGAGTTGTTCAGTACTTC.

The chain recombines TRBV19 with TRBJ1-5; the D is unclear. The germline CDR1 and CDR2 sequences are LNHDA and SQIVND (reference sequence). CDR3 length: 14 residues. The V gene lost 6 bases and the J gene lost 2 bases, with 11 bases spanning the gap. DNA for the CDR3: TGTGCCAGTAGCGTAGAGAGGGGCAATCAGCCCCAGCATTTT. This sequence encodes CASSVERGNQPQHF.

The chain joins TRBV30 to TRBJ1-1; 11 nucleotides align to TRBD1. Germline V lookup: CDR1 GTSNPN, CDR2 SVGIG (reference sequence). The CDR3 totals 15 residues. V gave up 0 bases and J gave up 4 bases; unmatched junction bases: 4. The CDR3 loop is CAWSVGGQGGTEAFF. The CDR3 coding sequence is TGTGCCTGGAGTGTAGGGGGACAGGGGGGCACTGAAGCTTTCTTT.

CDR3 sequence: CASSRAKRGGLDEQFF. The CDR3, as DNA: TGTGCCAGCTCACGTGCTAAGCGGGGGGGGTTGGATGAGCAGTTCTTC. The genes are TRBV18 and TRBJ2-1; 10 positions agree with TRBD2. This CDR3 has 16 amino acids. The germline V gene encodes CDR1 KGHSH and CDR2 LQKENI. V shed 4 bases and J 8 bases; nucleotides not matched to a gene: 11.

This clone was found a few times. This chain links TRBV30 with TRBJ2-7, with TRBD1 as a possible D gene (5 bases). The V and J ends lost 1 base and 5 bases respectively, with 18 bases between them. This CDR3 region has 15 residues. CDR1 is GTSNPN and CDR2 is SVGIG in the germline V gene (reference sequence). CDR3 protein: CAWSGLGQGGHEQYF. The CDR3 DNA is TGTGCCTGGAGTGGTCTTGGGCAGGGTGGTCACGAGCAGTACTTC.

This chain uses TRBV5-6 with TRBJ2-7; maybe TRBD1 (6 bases). V was cut by 3 bases and J by 2 bases, with 15 bases left in between. The CDR3 has 15 residues. Looked up from germline, CDR1 is SGHDT and CDR2 is YYEEEE. This chain's CDR3 is CASSSVVGAPYEQYF. For the CDR3, the DNA is TGTGCCAGCAGCTCCGTCGTGGGGGCTCCCTACGAGCAGTACTTC.

A single count supports this clone. V and J are TRBV5-6 and TRBJ2-7, with 8 bases lining up with TRBD2. With V trimmed by 3 bases and J by 4 bases, 6 bases remained unmatched. The CDR3 is 14 amino acids. Germline-derived CDR1 and CDR2 are SGHDT and YYEEEE. The CDR3 here is CASSSAGLGYEQYF. The CDR3 nucleotides read TGTGCCAGCAGCTCAGCGGGACTAGGGTACGAGCAGTACTTC. Filled out from reference TRBV5-6 and TRBJ2-7, the complete variable domain reads DAGVTQSPTHLIKTRGQQVTLRCSPKSGHDTVSWYQQALGQGPQFIFQYYEEEERQRGNFPDRFSGHQFPNYSSELNVNALLLGDSALYLCASSSAGLGYEQYFGPGTRLTVT.

The chain combines TRBV30 with TRBJ2-6, with unresolved D. V was pared by 6 bases and J by 0 bases, with 6 bases between. CDR3 length: 13 residues. Germline V CDR1 and CDR2: GTSNPN, SVGIG (reference sequence). In DNA form, the CDR3 reads TGTGCCTGCCTGAGCTCTGGGGCCAACGTCCTGACTTTC. Translation: CACLSSGANVLTF. Full variable domain (rest looked up from reference TRBV30 and TRBJ2-6): SQTIHQWPATLVQPVGSPLSLECTVEGTSNPNLYWYRQAAGRGLQLLFYSVGIGQISSEVPQNLSASRPQDRQFILSSKKLLLSDSGFYLCACLSSGANVLTFGAGSRLTVL.

The V call is TRBV5-4, the J call TRBJ2-2; 11 nucleotides match TRBD2. The CDR3 runs to 17 residues. Unmatched junction bases numbered 9, after V lost 4 bases and J lost 4 bases. In germline, CDR1 is SGHNT, CDR2 YYREEE (reference sequence). The CDR3 DNA sequence: TGTGCCAGCAGCGCGGGACTAGCGGAAGTGGGCACCGGGGAGCTGTTTTTT. Translated, it gives CASSAGLAEVGTGELFF. The full variable domain, its missing parts supplied by reference TRBV5-4 and TRBJ2-2, is ETGVTQSPTHLIKTRGQQVTLRCSSQSGHNTVSWYQQALGQGPQFIFQYYREEENGRGNFPPRFSGLQFPNYSSELNVNALELDDSALYLCASSAGLAEVGTGELFFGEGSRLTVL.

This chain connects TRBV30 to TRBJ2-3; D is possibly TRBD2 (5 bases). Trimming pared 2 bases from V and 2 bases from J, leaving 11 bases between. There are 14 residues in the CDR3. Looked up from germline, CDR1 is GTSNPN and CDR2 is SVGIG (reference sequence). The CDR3 DNA is TGTGCCTGGAGTCGAGCGGTGTCCACAGATACGCAGTATTTT. Translated: CAWSRAVSTDTQYF.